This T cell receptor (beta chain) was obtained from a study of graft-versus-host responses after intestinal transplantation. Study at large: In this cohort, recipients had multivisceral, liver-intestinal, or isolated intestinal transplants.

Study-level findings and limits: Across patients carrying graft-donor T cell macrochimerism, allografts held high graft-versus-host to host-versus-graft clonal ratios. GvH clones surfaced in recipient marrow, some emerging earlier in ileum or blood.

Using immunoSEQ multiplex PCR, the repertoire was profiled, and TCRdb retains in-frame clones only, with some absent. This repertoire shows around 37,000 clones, 87% found once; its top ten account for about a sixth. A remark on this clone: Its specificity is unknown.

The authors processed graft tissue to release intraepithelial and lamina propria lymphocytes. Germline V gene data show CDR1 as MNHNY and CDR2 as SVGAGI (reference sequence). There are 13 residues in the CDR3. V was shortened by 8 bases and J by 3 bases, with 10 bases between the two germline ends. The source of this sequence is a human patient who received an intestinal transplant, so some T cells may come from the graft donor. This material consisted of ileum tissue, taken 204 days after intestinal transplant. This chain connects TRBV6-6 to TRBJ1-4, with a possible D match to TRBD1 (5 bases). Here the CDR3 reads CASRRQPNEKLFF. In nucleotides, the CDR3 is TGTGCCAGCCGTCGACAGCCTAATGAAAAACTGTTTTTT.